This T cell receptor (beta chain) was observed in a study of blood T cell repertoires in COVID-19. Study summary: The samples span acute and convalescent COVID-19 from the United States, Italy and Spain. T cells, B-cell-depleted T cells, or PBMCs supplied cDNA or gDNA.

Losses at the gene ends were 3 bases for V and 7 bases for J; bases not matched to a gene: 11. CDR1 is SGHDT and CDR2 is YYEEEE in the germline V gene. The CDR3 contains 16 residues. Measured with immunoSEQ multiplex PCR; TCRdb has only the in-frame clones, and not every one. The data contain 200,000 to 250,000 clones, 84% of them seen just once; the ten biggest clones take up 15% to 20%. What was sequenced was peripheral blood. The source is a man younger than 40 with active or convalescent COVID-19. This chain uses TRBV5-6 with TRBJ2-4, with 9 bases that match TRBD2. CDR3 loop: CASSSSGTSNGNIQYF. CDR3 nucleotide sequence: TGTGCCAGCAGCTCCTCCGGGACTAGCAATGGTAACATTCAGTACTTC. The variable domain in full, completed from reference TRBV5-6 and TRBJ2-4, reads DAGVTQSPTHLIKTRGQQVTLRCSPKSGHDTVSWYQQALGQGPQFIFQYYEEEERQRGNFPDRFSGHQFPNYSSELNVNALLLGDSALYLCASSSSGTSNGNIQYFGAGTRLSVL.